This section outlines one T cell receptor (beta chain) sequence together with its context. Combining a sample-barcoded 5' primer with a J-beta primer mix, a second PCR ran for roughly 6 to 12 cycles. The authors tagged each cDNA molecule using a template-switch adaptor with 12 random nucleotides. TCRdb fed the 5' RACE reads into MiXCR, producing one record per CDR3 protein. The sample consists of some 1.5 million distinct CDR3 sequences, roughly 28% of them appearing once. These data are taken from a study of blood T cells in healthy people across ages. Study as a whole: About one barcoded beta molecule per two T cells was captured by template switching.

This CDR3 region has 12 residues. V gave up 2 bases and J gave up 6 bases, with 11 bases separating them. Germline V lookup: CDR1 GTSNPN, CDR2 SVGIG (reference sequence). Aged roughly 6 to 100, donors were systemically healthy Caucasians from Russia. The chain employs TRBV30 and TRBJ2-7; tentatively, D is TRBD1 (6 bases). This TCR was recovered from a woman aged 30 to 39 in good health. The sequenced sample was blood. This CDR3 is CAWSHRALEQYF. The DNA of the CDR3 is TGTGCCTGGAGTCACAGGGCGCTCGAGCAGTACTTC.